This T cell receptor beta chain was sequenced for a study of cytomegalovirus exposure and HLA in healthy donors. Germline V gene sequence: CDR1 LNHDA, CDR2 SQIVND (reference sequence). V shed 5 bases and J shed 2 bases, with 13 bases lying between them. This CDR3 has 15 residues. PCR involved 60 Vbeta and 13 Jbeta primers. Data came from immunoSEQ multiplex PCR; TCRdb stores just in-frame clones and leaves some out. The data contain under 250,000 clones, around 80% of them singletons. The receptor's source is a man aged 18 to 29 in good health and CMV-seronegative. Sequenced input: PBMCs. The rearrangement uses TRBV19 and TRBJ2-1, with D perhaps TRBD2 (6 bases). The CDR3 sequence: CASSLVGLTYNEQFF. The DNA for the CDR3 is TGTGCCAGTAGTTTGGTGGGACTCACCTACAATGAGCAGTTCTTC.